These 21 T cell receptor beta chains originate from one sample sequenced in a study of blood T cell repertoires in COVID-19. Method: immunoSEQ multiplex PCR; TCRdb's copy keeps in-frame clones and lacks some. The table shows about 250,000 clones, with about 80% occurring only once. Material for sequencing was PBMCs or T cells enriched from blood (not recorded which). The receptors stem from a man between 50 and 59 years old who had recovered from COVID-19.

The V and J genes are TRBV5-4 and TRBJ2-7, with D perhaps TRBD1 (6 bases). Trimming pared 4 bases from V and 3 bases from J, leaving 14 bases between. The CDR3 extends over 14 amino acids. Germline V CDR1 and CDR2: SGHNT, YYREEE (reference sequence). The CDR3 DNA reads TGTGCCAGCAGCCGACCCGGACAGAACTACGAGCAGTACTTC. Translating gives CASSRPGQNYEQYF.

V and J are TRBV7-8 and TRBJ2-2; D is undetermined. The V gene lost 9 bases and the J gene lost 4 bases, with 12 bases spanning the gap. This CDR3 comprises 13 residues. Per the germline V gene, CDR1 is SGHVS and CDR2 is FQNEAQ. CDR3 sequence reads: CASKPVGTGELFF. The DNA of the CDR3 is TGTGCCAGTAAACCCGTCGGCACCGGGGAGCTGTTTTTT.

In regard to this clone: The same CDR3 is also encoded by other DNA sequences in this sample. The chain employs TRBV18 and TRBJ2-3, with a possible D match to TRBD1 (6 bases). Germline assignment: CDR1 KGHSH and CDR2 LQKENI. The V end was cut by 2 bases, the J end by 2 bases, with 11 bases between. CDR3 length: 15 residues. The CDR3 coding sequence is TGTGCCAGCTCACCAGGGCAGGGGTCCACAGATACGCAGTATTTT. Translated, it gives CASSPGQGSTDTQYF.

This clone appeared many times. The rearrangement uses TRBV11-2 and TRBJ1-1; no clear D. Germline CDR1 and CDR2: SGHAT and FQNNGV. V lost 3 bases and J lost 0, with 17 bases in between. CDR3 length: 17 residues. The CDR3 loop is CASSFFSVPVLNTEAFF. CDR3 sequence (DNA): TGTGCCAGCAGCTTCTTCTCGGTGCCGGTCTTGAACACTGAAGCTTTCTTT.

The J gene is TRBJ1-3, the V gene TRBV25-1; 7 nucleotides align to TRBD1. The CDR3 totals 16 residues. Germline loops: CDR1 MGHDK, CDR2 SYGVNS. The trim removed 4 bases at V and 0 bases at J, leaving 6 bases unmatched. The CDR3 sequence: CASSATGDISGNTIYF. The CDR3 DNA sequence: TGTGCCAGCAGTGCCACAGGGGATATCTCTGGAAACACCATATATTTT.

This chain's CDR3 is CASSLSPGATYEQYF. CDR3 in DNA: TGTGCCAGCAGTTTATCCCCGGGAGCTACCTACGAGCAGTACTTC. The J gene is TRBJ2-7, the V gene TRBV28; maybe TRBD2 (6 bases). There are 15 residues in the CDR3. CDR1 is MDHEN, CDR2 SYDVKM, per germline. V gave up 1 base and J gave up 2 bases, with 12 bases separating them.

The CDR3 region has the DNA TGTGCCAGCAGTCCTCCCTGGGGACTGAATTACAATGAGCAGTTCTTC. Amino acid sequence: CASSPPWGLNYNEQFF. The chain couples TRBV28 to TRBJ2-1, with D possibly matching TRBD2 (6 bases). Germline values: CDR1 MDHEN, CDR2 SYDVKM. This CDR3 comprises 16 residues. V was pared by 5 bases and J by 4 bases, with 18 bases between.

The chain carries TRBV28 and TRBJ2-1; possible D gene TRBD1, 5 bases. V lost 3 bases to trimming and J lost 9 bases, with 6 bases between them. The CDR3 covers 11 residues. Germline CDR1 and CDR2: MDHEN and SYDVKM. CDR3 DNA: TGTGCCAGCAGTTTTCAGGGTGAGCAGTTCTTC. Its translation is CASSFQGEQFF. Filled out from reference TRBV28 and TRBJ2-1, the complete variable domain reads DVKVTQSSRYLVKRTGEKVFLECVQDMDHENMFWYRQDPGLGLRLIYFSYDVKMKEKGDIPEGYSVSREKKERFSLILESASTNQTSMYLCASSFQGEQFFGPGTRLTVL.

The V gene is TRBV11-3, the J gene TRBJ2-2; 7 bases line up with TRBD2. The CDR3 runs 16 residues. Per the germline V gene, CDR1 is SGHNT and CDR2 is YENEEA. The ends lost 5 bases at V and 2 bases at J; junction bases unmatched: 8. CDR3 nucleotide sequence: TGTGCCAGCAGCCCCCTGGCTAGCGGAAACACCGGGGAGCTGTTTTTT. As protein: CASSPLASGNTGELFF. Variable domain in full (rest from reference TRBV11-3 and TRBJ2-2): EAGVVQSPRYKIIEKKQPVAFWCNPISGHNTLYWYLQNLGQGPELLIRYENEEAVDDSQLPKDRFSAERLKGVDSTLKIQPAELGDSAVYLCASSPLASGNTGELFFGEGSRLTVL.

This clone showed up just a few times. The chain links TRBV12-5 to TRBJ1-5; 10 nucleotides match TRBD1. Losses at the gene ends were 11 bases for V and 7 bases for J; bases not matched to a gene: 8. Germline V lookup: CDR1 LGHNT, CDR2 FRNRAP. The CDR3 extends over 13 amino acids. The chain's CDR3 is CASTRDRGQPQHF. CDR3 bases: TGTGCTTCCACCCGGGACAGGGGACAGCCCCAGCATTTT.

V is TRBV6-5 and J is TRBJ1-1, with D unclear. The germline V gene encodes CDR1 MNHEY and CDR2 SVGAGI. Trimming shortened V by 8 bases and J by 5 bases, and 15 bases separated the two germline ends. The CDR3 covers 13 residues. The CDR3 loop reads CASGWRRVTEAFF. The CDR3 DNA follows: TGTGCCAGCGGGTGGAGGAGGGTAACTGAAGCTTTCTTT.

The rearrangement joins TRBV9 to TRBJ2-1; the D is unclear. The germline V and J ends were trimmed by 0 bases and 5 bases, with 12 bases remaining between them. The CDR3 is made up of 15 amino acids. Germline assignment: CDR1 SGDLS and CDR2 YYNGEE. For the CDR3, the DNA is TGTGCCAGCAGCGTAGTCTCGGAGCCGAACAATGAGCAGTTCTTC. It translates to CASSVVSEPNNEQFF.

V usage is TRBV4-1 and J usage is TRBJ2-7; 14 bases match TRBD2. CDR1 and CDR2 (germline): MGHRA, YSYEKL. There are 17 residues in the CDR3. J lost 1 base, V lost 1 base, and 3 bases had no gene match. CDR3 protein: CASSQVGLAGGSYEQYF. CDR3 coding DNA: TGCGCCAGCAGCCAAGTTGGACTAGCGGGAGGTTCCTACGAGCAGTACTTC.

The chain employs TRBV3-1 (or the pseudogene TRBV3-2) and TRBJ1-1, with 8 bases lining up with TRBD1. The CDR3 extends over 15 amino acids. The V gene end was trimmed by 1 base and the J gene end by 4 bases; junction bases not matched to a gene: 5. Per germline, CDR1 LGHDT and CDR2 YNNKEL (reference sequence). The CDR3 is CASSQGQGTGTEAFF. The CDR3 nucleotides are TGTGCCAGCAGCCAAGGACAGGGGACGGGCACTGAAGCTTTCTTT.

This chain joins TRBV10-3 and TRBJ2-2; D may be TRBD2 (7 bases). The germline V gene has CDR1 ENHRY and CDR2 SYGVKD. V gave up 10 bases and J gave up 1 base, with 13 bases separating them. The CDR3 runs 14 residues. The CDR3 coding sequence is TGTGCCACCGGGGGGCAGGAGAACACCGGGGAGCTGTTTTTT. Its translation: CATGGQENTGELFF.

This chain connects TRBV7-2 to TRBJ2-7, with TRBD2 matching over 8 bases. The germline V gene has CDR1 SGHTA and CDR2 FQGNSA. J gave up 1 base and V 6 bases, and 5 bases lay outside the gene matches. The CDR3 contains 14 residues. As DNA, the CDR3 is TGTGCCAGCAGTCTGTTAGCGGGGTCCTACGAGCAGTACTTC. Protein sequence: CASSLLAGSYEQYF.

This sequence joins TRBV29-1 and TRBJ1-2, with 8 bases that match TRBD1. The germline CDR1 and CDR2 sequences are SQVTM and ANQGSEA. The CDR3 is made up of 13 amino acids. V lost 5 bases, J lost 2 bases, and 4 bases stayed unmatched. In DNA form, the CDR3 reads TGCAGCGTTCGGACAGGGTGGAACTATGGCTACACCTTC. Translation gives CSVRTGWNYGYTF.

The chain combines TRBV7-9 with TRBJ1-4; D is unresolved. The CDR3 totals 16 residues. Trimming cost V 5 bases and J 7 bases, with 20 bases left between them. CDR1 is SEHNR, CDR2 FQNEAQ, per germline (reference sequence). CDR3 protein: CASSHPRPGGGEKLFF. CDR3 coding DNA: TGTGCCAGCAGCCATCCTAGGCCGGGAGGAGGTGAAAAACTGTTTTTT. Filled out from reference TRBV7-9 and TRBJ1-4, the complete variable domain reads DTGVSQNPRHKITKRGQNVTFRCDPISEHNRLYWYRQTLGQGPEFLTYFQNEAQLEKSRLLSDRFSAERPKGSFSTLEIQRTEQGDSAMYLCASSHPRPGGGEKLFFGSGTQLSVL.

The chain employs TRBV5-1 and TRBJ1-5; a weak D match, TRBD1 (5 bases). The CDR3 spans 15 residues. CDR1 and CDR2 (germline): SGHRS, YFSETQ. Trimming cost V 0 bases and J 3 bases, with 10 bases left between them. The CDR3 DNA follows: TGCGCCAGCAGCTTGGGGGGCAGGGACAATCAGCCCCAGCATTTT. Its translation is CASSLGGRDNQPQHF.

This clone has only one observation. In DNA, the CDR3 is TGTGCTAGTGGCCCCGGGTCCTCCAAGAGGCAGCCCCAGCATTTT. Encoded protein: CASGPGSSKRQPQHF. This chain links TRBV12-5 with TRBJ1-5; D gene ambiguous. Germline V CDR1 and CDR2: LGHNT, FRNRAP. Between the trimmed V and J ends, which lost 6 bases and 7 bases, there was a span of 19 bases. The length of the CDR3 is 15 residues.

This clone was seen only once. In DNA form, the CDR3 reads TGTGCCAGCAGTTTAGAGGCGGGCGTAGAGGCTGAAGCTTTCTTT. This sequence encodes CASSLEAGVEAEAFF. The chain carries TRBV3-1 (or the pseudogene TRBV3-2) and TRBJ1-1; no reliable D call. CDR3 length: 15 amino acids. The V end lost 6 bases, the J end lost 6 bases, and 20 bases lay between the germline ends. Germline V CDR1 and CDR2: LGHDT, YNNKEL (reference sequence).